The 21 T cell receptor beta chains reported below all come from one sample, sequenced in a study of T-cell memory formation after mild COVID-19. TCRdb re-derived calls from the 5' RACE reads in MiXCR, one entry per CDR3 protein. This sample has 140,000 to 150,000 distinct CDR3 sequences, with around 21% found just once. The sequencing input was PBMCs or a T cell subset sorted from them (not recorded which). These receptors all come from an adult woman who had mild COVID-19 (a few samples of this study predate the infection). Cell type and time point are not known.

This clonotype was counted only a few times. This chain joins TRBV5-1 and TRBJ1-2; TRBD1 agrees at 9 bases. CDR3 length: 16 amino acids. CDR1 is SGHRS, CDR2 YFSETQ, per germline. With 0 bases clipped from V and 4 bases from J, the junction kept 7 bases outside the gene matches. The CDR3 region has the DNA TGCGCCAGCAGCTTGGAGGCACAGGGGGCTCTCTATGGCTACACCTTC. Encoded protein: CASSLEAQGALYGYTF.

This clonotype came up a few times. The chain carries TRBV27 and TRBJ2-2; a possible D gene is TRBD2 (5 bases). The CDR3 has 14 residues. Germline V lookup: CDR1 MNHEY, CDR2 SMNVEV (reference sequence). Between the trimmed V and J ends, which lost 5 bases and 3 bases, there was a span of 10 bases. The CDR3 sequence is CASSLLGHTGELFF. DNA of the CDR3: TGTGCCAGCAGTCTACTAGGGCACACCGGGGAGCTGTTTTTT.

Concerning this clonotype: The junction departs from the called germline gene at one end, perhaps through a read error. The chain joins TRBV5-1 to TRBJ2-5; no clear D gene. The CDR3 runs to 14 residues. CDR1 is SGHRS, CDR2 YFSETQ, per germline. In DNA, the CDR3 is TGCGCCAGAAGCTTGGGTAGGACCAGGGAGACCCAGTACTTC. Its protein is CARSLGRTRETQYF.

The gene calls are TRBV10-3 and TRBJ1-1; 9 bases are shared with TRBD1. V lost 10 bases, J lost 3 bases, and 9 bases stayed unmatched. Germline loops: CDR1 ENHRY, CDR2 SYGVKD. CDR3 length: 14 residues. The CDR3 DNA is TGTGCCACCACAGGGACAGGGACGGACACTGAAGCTTTCTTT. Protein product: CATTGTGTDTEAFF.

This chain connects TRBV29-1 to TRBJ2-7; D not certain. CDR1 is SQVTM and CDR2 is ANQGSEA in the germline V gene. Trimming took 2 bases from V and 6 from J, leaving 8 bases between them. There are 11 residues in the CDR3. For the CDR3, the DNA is TGCAGCGTTGAAAACAGCGCCGAGCAGTACTTC. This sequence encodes CSVENSAEQYF.

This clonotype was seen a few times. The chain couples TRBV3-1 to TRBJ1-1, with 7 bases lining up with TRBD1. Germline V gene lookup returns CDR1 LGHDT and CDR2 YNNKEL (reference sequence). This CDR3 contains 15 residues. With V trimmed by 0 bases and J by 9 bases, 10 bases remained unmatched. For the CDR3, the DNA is TGTGCCAGCAGCCAAGACCCAGGGGGGAGGGCCCAAGCTTTCTTT. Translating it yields CASSQDPGGRAQAFF.

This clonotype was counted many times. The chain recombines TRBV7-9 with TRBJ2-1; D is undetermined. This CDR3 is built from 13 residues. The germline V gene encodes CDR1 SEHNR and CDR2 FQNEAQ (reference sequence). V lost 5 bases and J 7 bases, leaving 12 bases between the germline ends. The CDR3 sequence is CASSPIDGNEQFF. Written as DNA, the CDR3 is TGTGCCAGCAGCCCGATAGACGGGAATGAGCAGTTCTTC.

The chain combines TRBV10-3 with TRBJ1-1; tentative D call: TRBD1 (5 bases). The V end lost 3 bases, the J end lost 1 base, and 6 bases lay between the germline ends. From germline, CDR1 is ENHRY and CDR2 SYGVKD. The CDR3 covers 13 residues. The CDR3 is CAISDTGNTEAFF. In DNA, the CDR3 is TGTGCCATCAGTGACACAGGGAACACTGAAGCTTTCTTT.

The CDR3 bases are TGTGCCATCAGAACGGATAACTATGGCTACACCTTC. Protein product: CAIRTDNYGYTF. The rearrangement uses TRBV10-3 and TRBJ1-2, with no clear D. Trimming took 6 bases from V and 1 from J, leaving 6 bases between them. The CDR3 totals 12 residues. Germline CDR1 ENHRY, CDR2 SYGVKD.

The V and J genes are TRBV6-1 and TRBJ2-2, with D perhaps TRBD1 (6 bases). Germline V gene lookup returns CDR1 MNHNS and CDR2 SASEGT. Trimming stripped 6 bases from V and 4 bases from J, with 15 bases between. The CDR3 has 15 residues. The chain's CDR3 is CASSATGYGTGELFF. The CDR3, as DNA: TGTGCCAGCAGCGCCACAGGGTATGGCACCGGGGAGCTGTTTTTT.

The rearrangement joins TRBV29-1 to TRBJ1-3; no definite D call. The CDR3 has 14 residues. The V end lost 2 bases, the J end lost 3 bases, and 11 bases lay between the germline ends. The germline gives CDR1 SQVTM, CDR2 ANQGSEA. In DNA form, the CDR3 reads TGCAGCGTTGAAAGTGGTGGGCTTGGAAACACCATATATTTT. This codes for CSVESGGLGNTIYF.

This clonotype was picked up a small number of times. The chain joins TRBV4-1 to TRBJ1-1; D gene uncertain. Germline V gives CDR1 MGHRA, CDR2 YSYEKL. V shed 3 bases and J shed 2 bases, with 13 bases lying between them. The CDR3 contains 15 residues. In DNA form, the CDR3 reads TGCGCCAGCAGCCAGGAAGGACGGGCTAACACTGAAGCTTTCTTT. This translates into CASSQEGRANTEAFF.

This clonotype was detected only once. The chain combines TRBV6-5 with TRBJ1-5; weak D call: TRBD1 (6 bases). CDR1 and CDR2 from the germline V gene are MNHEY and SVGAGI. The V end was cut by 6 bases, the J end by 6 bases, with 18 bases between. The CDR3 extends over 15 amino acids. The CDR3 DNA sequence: TGTGCCAGCAGACCCGGGGGGCAGATAGCTCAGCCCCAGCATTTT. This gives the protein CASRPGGQIAQPQHF.

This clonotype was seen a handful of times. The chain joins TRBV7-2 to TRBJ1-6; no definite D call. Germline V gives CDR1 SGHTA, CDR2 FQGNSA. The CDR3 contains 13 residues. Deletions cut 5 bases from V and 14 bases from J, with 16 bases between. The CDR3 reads CASSLVGLGTLHF. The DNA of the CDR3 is TGTGCCAGCAGCCTCGTAGGGTTGGGTACCCTCCACTTT.

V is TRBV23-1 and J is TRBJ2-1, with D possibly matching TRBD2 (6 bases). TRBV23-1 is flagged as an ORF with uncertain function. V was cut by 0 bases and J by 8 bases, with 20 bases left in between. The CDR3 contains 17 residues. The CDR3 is CASSQSPLAYRKDEQFF. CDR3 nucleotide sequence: TGCGCCAGCAGTCAATCGCCTCTAGCGTATAGAAAGGATGAGCAGTTCTTC.

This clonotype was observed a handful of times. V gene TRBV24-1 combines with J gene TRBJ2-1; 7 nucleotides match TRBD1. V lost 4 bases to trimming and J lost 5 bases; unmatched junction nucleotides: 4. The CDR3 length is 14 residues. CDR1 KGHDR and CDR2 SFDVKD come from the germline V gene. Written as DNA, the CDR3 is TGTGCCACCAGTGACCCGGGACAGAACAATGAGCAGTTCTTC. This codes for CATSDPGQNNEQFF.

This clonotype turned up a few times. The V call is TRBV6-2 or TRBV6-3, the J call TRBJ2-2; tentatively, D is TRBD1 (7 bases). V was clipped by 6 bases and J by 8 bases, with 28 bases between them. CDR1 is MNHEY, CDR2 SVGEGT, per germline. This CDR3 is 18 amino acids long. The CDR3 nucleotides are TGTGCCAGCAGCCTATTAGCAGGGGGTCAGACTAGAGCTGGGGAGCTGTTTTTT. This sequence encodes CASSLLAGGQTRAGELFF.

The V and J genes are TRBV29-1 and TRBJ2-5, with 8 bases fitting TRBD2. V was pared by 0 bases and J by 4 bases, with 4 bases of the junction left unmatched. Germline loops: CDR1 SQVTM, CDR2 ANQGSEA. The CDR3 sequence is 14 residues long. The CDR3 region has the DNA TGCAGCGTTGAAGAGGGGGCGGGAGGAGAGACCCAGTACTTC. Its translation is CSVEEGAGGETQYF. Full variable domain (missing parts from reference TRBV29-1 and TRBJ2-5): SAVISQKPSRDICQRGTSLTIQCQVDSQVTMMFWYRQQPGQSLTLIATANQGSEATYESGFVIDKFPISRPNLTFSTLTVSNMSPEDSSIYLCSVEEGAGGETQYFGPGTRLLVL.

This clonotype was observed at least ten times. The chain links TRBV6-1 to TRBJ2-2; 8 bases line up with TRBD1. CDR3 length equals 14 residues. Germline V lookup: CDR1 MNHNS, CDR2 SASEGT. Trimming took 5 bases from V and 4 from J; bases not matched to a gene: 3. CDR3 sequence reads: CASSRTGGTGELFF. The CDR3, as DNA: TGTGCCAGCAGTCGCACAGGGGGCACCGGGGAGCTGTTTTTT.

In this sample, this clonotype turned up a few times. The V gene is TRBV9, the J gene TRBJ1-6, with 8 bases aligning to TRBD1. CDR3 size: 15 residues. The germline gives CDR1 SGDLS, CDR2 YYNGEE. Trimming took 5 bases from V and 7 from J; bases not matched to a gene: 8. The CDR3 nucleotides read TGTGCCAGCAGTCCACGGACAGGGATAAATTCACCCCTCCACTTT. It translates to CASSPRTGINSPLHF.

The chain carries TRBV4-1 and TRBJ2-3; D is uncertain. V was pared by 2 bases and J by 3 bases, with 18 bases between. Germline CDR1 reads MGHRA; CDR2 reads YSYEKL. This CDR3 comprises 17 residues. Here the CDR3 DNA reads TGCGCCAGCAGCCAAAAGGTTGCGTCCGAGAGGACAGATACGCAGTATTTT. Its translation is CASSQKVASERTDTQYF.